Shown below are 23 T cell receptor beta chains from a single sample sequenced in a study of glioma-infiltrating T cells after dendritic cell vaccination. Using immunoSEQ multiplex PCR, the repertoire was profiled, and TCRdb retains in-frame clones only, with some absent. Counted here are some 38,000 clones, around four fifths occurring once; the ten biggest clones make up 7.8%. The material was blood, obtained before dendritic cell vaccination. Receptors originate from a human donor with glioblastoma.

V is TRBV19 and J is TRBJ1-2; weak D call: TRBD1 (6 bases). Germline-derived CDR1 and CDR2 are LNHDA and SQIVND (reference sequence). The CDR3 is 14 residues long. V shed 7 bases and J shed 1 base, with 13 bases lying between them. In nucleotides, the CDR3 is TGTGCCAGTATACGGGACACCTTTAACTATGGCTACACCTTC. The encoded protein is CASIRDTFNYGYTF.

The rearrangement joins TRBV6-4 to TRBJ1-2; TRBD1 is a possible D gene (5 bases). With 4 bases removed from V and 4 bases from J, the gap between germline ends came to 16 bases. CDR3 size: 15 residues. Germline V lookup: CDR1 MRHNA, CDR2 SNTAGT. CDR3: CASSVRQGLGYGYTF. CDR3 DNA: TGTGCCAGCAGTGTGAGGCAGGGCCTTGGCTATGGCTACACCTTC.

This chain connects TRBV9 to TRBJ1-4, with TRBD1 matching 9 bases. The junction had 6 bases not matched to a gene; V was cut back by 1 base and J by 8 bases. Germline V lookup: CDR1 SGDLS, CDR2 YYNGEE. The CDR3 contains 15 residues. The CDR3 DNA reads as TGTGCCAGCAGCGTAAGGGGACAGGGCGACGAAAAACTGTTTTTT. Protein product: CASSVRGQGDEKLFF.

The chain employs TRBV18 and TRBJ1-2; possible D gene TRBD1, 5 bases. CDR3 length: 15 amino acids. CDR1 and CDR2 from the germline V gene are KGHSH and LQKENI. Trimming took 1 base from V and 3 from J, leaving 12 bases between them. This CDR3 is CASSPRVDRDYGYTF. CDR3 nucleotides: TGTGCCAGCTCACCACGAGTTGACAGAGACTATGGCTACACCTTC.

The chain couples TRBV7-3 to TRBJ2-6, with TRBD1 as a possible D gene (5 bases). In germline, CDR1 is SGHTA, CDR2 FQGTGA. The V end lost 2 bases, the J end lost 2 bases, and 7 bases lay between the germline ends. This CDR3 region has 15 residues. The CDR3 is CASSLAGTGANVLTF. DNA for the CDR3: TGTGCCAGCAGCTTAGCAGGGACTGGGGCCAACGTCCTGACTTTC.

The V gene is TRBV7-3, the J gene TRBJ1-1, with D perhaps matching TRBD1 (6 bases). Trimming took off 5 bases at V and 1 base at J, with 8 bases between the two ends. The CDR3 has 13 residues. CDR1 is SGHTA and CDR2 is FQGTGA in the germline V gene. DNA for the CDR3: TGTGCCAGCAGCCAACAGGGGAACACTGAAGCTTTCTTT. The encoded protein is CASSQQGNTEAFF.

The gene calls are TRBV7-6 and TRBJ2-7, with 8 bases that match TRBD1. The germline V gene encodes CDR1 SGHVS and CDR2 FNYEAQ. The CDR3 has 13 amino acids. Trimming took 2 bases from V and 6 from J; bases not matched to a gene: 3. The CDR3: CASSLTGGSEQYF. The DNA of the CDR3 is TGTGCCAGCAGCTTAACAGGGGGAAGCGAGCAGTACTTC.

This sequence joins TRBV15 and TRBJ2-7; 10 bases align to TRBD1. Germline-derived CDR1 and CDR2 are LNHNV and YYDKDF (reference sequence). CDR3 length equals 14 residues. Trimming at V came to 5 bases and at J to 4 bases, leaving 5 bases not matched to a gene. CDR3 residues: CATSFDRGRYEQYF. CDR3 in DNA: TGTGCCACCAGCTTCGACAGGGGGCGATACGAGCAGTACTTC. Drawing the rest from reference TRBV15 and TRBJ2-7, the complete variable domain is DAMVIQNPRYQVTQFGKPVTLSCSQTLNHNVMYWYQQKSSQAPKLLFHYYDKDFNNEADTPDNFQSRRPNTSFCFLDIRSPGLGDTAMYLCATSFDRGRYEQYFGPGTRLTVT.

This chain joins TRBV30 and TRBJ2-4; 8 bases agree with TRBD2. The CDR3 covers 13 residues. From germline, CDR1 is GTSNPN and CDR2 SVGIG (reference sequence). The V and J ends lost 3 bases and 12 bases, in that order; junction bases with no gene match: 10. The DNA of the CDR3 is TGTGCCTGGAGGAATGGACTAGCTCAAAGTCAGTACTTC. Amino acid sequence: CAWRNGLAQSQYF.

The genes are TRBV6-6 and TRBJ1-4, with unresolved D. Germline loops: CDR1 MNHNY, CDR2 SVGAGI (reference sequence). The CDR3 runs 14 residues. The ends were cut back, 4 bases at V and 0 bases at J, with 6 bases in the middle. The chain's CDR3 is CASSFGATNEKLFF. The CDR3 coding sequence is TGTGCCAGCAGTTTCGGTGCAACTAATGAAAAACTGTTTTTT.

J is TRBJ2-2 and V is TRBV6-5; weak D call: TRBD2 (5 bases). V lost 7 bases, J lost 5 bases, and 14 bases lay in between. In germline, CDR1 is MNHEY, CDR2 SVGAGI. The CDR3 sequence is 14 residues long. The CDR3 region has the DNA TGTGCCAGCAACCCCTCGAGGGATACCGGGGAGCTGTTTTTT. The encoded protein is CASNPSRDTGELFF.

DNA of the CDR3: TGTGCCAGCAGCCGAGTTCCTCCAGCGGGTATCCAAGAGACCCAGTACTTC. Translating gives CASSRVPPAGIQETQYF. The chain uses TRBV7-9 and TRBJ2-5; weak D call: TRBD2 (6 bases). Germline V gene lookup returns CDR1 SEHNR and CDR2 FQNEAQ (reference sequence). V lost 5 bases and J 1 base, leaving 20 bases between the germline ends. CDR3 length: 17 amino acids.

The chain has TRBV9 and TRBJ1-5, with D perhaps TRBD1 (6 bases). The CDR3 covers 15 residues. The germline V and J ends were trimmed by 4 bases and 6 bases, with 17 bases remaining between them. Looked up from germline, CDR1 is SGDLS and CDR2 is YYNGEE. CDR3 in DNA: TGTGCCAGCAGCCCTTCGGGGGGGCTAGGTCAGCCCCAGCATTTT. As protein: CASSPSGGLGQPQHF.

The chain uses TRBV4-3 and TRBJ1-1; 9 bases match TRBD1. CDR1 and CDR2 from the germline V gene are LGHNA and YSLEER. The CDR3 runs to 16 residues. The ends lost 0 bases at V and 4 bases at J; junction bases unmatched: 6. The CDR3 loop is CASSQDEGQGLTEAFF. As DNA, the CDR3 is TGCGCCAGCAGCCAAGATGAAGGACAGGGGCTCACTGAAGCTTTCTTT.

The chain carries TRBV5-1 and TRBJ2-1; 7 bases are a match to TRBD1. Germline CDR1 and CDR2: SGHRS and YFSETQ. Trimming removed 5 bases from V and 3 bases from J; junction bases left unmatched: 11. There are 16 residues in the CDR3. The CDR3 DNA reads TGCGCCAGCAGGATTTTTACAGGGGAAAACTACAATGAGCAGTTCTTC. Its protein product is CASRIFTGENYNEQFF.

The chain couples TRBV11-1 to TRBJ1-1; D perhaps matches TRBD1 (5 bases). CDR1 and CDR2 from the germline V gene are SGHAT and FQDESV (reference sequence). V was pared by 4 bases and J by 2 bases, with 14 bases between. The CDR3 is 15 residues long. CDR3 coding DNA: TGTGCCAGCAGCTCCCCGACAGACGGAAACACTGAAGCTTTCTTT. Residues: CASSSPTDGNTEAFF.

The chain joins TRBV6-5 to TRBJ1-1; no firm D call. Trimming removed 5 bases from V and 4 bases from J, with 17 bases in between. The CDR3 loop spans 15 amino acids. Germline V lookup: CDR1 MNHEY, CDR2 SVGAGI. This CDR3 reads CASSLPPGSSTEAFF. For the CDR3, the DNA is TGTGCCAGCAGTCTACCCCCCGGTAGTAGCACTGAAGCTTTCTTT.

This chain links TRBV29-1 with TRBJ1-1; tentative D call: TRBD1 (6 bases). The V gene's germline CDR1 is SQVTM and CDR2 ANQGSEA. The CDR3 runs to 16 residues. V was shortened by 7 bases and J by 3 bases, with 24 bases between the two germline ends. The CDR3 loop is CSAMSGTPSRYTEAFF. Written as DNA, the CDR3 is TGCAGCGCAATGTCCGGGACACCCAGCCGGTACACTGAAGCTTTCTTT. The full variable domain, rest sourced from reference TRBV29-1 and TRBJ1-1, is SAVISQKPSRDICQRGTSLTIQCQVDSQVTMMFWYRQQPGQSLTLIATANQGSEATYESGFVIDKFPISRPNLTFSTLTVSNMSPEDSSIYLCSAMSGTPSRYTEAFFGQGTRLTVV.

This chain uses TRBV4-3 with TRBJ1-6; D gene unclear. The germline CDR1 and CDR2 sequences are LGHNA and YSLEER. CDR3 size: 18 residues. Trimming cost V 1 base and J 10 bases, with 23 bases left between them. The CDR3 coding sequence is TGCGCCAGCAGCCAAGTTCGCCGCGGCCCAACTCTCGGGTCACCCCTCCACTTT. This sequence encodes CASSQVRRGPTLGSPLHF.

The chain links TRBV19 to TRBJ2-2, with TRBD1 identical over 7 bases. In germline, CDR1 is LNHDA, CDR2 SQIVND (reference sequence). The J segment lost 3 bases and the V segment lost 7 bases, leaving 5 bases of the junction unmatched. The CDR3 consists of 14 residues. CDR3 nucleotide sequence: TGTGCCAGTACCCGGGACAGAGACACCGGGGAGCTGTTTTTT. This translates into CASTRDRDTGELFF. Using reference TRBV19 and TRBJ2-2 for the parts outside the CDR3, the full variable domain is DGGITQSPKYLFRKEGQNVTLSCEQNLNHDAMYWYRQDPGQGLRLIYYSQIVNDFQKGDIAEGYSVSREKKESFPLTVTSAQKNPTAFYLCASTRDRDTGELFFGEGSRLTVL.

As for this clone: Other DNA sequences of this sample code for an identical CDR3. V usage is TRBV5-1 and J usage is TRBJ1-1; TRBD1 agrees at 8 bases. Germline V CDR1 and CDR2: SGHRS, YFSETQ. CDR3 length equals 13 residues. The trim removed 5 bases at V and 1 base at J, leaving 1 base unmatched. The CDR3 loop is CASSGQGNTEAFF. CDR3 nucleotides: TGCGCCAGCAGTGGACAGGGGAACACTGAAGCTTTCTTT.

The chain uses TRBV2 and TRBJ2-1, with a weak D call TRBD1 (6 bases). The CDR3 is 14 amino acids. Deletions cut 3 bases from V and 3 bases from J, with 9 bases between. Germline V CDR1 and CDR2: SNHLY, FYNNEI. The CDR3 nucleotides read TGTGCCAGCAGTGAGGACAGAATCTACAATGAGCAGTTCTTC. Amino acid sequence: CASSEDRIYNEQFF.

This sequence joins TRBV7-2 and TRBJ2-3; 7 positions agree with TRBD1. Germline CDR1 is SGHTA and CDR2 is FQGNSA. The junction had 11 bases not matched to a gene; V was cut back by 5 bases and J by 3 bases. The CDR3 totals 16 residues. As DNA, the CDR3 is TGTGCCAGCAGCCCCGGCGGCAGGGGGTTAACAGATACGCAGTATTTT. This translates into CASSPGGRGLTDTQYF.